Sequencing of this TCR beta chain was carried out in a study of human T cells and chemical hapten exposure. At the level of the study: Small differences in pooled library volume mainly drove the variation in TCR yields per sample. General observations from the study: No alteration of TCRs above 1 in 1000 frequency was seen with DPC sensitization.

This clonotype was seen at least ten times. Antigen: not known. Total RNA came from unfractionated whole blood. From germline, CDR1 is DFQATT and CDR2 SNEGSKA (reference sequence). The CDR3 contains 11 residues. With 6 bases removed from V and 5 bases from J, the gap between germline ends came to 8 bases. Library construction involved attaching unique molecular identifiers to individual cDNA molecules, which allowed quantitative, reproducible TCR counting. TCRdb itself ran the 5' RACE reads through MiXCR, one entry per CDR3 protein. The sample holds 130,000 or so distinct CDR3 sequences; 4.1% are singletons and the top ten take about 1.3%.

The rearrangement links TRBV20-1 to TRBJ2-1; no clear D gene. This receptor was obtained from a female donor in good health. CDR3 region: CSASLDNEQFF. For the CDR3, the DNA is TGCAGTGCCAGCCTCGACAATGAGCAGTTCTTC.